The clone carrying this T cell receptor (beta chain) has only a few counts. PCR amplification relied on 60 Vbeta primers (plus 13 Jbeta primers). Only in-frame clones appear in the TCRdb table, and some are missing; sequencing was by immunoSEQ multiplex PCR. Seen here are around 130,000 clones, roughly 8.6% observed once, and the top ten hold 6% to 7.5%. Likely unrecorded immune exposures existed in these nominally healthy donors. The sample comes from a study of cytomegalovirus exposure and HLA in healthy donors. With 5 bases clipped from V and 0 bases from J, the junction kept 7 bases outside the gene matches. The CDR3 runs to 17 residues. Per germline, CDR1 SGHVS and CDR2 FQNEAQ.

Sequencing input: PBMCs. V and J are TRBV7-8 and TRBJ1-3, with 10 nucleotides matching TRBD1. The clonotype originates from a woman in her 40s in good health and CMV-seropositive. CDR3 in DNA: TGTGCCAGCAGCATCGACAGGGGGCCTTCCTCTGGAAACACCATATATTTT. It specifies CASSIDRGPSSGNTIYF.